This T cell receptor beta chain derives from a study of response to subunit inactivated influenza vaccine. The CDR3 runs to 14 residues. Trimming cost V 7 bases and J 0 bases; bases outside gene matches: 5. The germline V gene encodes CDR1 LNHNV and CDR2 YYDKDF (reference sequence). This clonotype was seen a few times. TCRdb reanalysed the RT-PCR reads using MiXCR and keeps one entry per CDR3 protein. The sample has approximately 170,000 distinct CDR3 sequences; roughly 12% are singletons. The same data also contributed to another study, on T cells expressing NK-cell markers. As that study records: UMI-tagged 5'RACE template switching yielded the TCR beta cDNA. In a group of five to seven donors, dominant NKG2C+ clonotypes represented 1.0-7.0% of CD8+ T cells.

The sequencing used CD8+ T cells sorted from PBMCs, collected approximately 13 days after vaccination. The TCR sequence derives from a man between 45 and 60 years old who received an inactivated influenza vaccine. The chain has TRBV15 and TRBJ2-5, with TRBD2 matching over 7 bases. In DNA form, the CDR3 reads TGTGCCACCACTAGCGGAGGATACCAAGAGACCCAGTACTTC. This sequence encodes CATTSGGYQETQYF.